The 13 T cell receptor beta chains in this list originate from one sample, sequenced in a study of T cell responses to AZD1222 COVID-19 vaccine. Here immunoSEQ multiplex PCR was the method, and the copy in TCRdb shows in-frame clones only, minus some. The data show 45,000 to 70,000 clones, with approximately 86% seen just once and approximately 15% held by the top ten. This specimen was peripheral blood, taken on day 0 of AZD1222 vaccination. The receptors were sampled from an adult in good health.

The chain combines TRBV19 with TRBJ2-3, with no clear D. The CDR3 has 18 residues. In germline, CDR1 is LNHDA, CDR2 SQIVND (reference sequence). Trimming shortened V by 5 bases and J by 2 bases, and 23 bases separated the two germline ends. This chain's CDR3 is CASSPAAAQRILTDTQYF. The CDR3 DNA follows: TGTGCCAGTAGTCCGGCTGCGGCACAGCGAATCCTCACAGATACGCAGTATTTT.

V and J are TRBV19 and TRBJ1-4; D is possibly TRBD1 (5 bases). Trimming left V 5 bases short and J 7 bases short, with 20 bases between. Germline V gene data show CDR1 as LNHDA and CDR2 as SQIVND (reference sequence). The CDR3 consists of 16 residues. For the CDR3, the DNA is TGTGCCAGTAGTTCGAAATCAGGGTTTTCCGGTGAAAAACTGTTTTTT. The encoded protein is CASSSKSGFSGEKLFF. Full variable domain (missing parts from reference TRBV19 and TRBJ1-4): DGGITQSPKYLFRKEGQNVTLSCEQNLNHDAMYWYRQDPGQGLRLIYYSQIVNDFQKGDIAEGYSVSREKKESFPLTVTSAQKNPTAFYLCASSSKSGFSGEKLFFGSGTQLSVL.

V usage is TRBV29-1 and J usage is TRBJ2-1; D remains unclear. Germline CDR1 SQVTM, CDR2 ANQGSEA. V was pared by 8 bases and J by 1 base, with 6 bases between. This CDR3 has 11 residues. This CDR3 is CSIRSYNEQFF. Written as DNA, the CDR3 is TGCAGCATAAGGTCCTACAATGAGCAGTTCTTC.

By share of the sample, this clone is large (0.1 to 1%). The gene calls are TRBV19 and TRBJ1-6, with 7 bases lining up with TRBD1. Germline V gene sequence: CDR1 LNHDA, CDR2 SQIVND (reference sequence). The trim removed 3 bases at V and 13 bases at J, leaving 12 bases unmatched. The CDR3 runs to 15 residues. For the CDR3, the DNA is TGTGCCAGTAGTATGGGACAGTGGCGGGGGGCGCCCCTCCACTTT. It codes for CASSMGQWRGAPLHF.

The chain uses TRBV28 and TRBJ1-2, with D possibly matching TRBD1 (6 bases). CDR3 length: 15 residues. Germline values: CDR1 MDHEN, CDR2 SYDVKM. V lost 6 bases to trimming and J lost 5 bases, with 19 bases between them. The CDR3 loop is CASSTDQGLVYGYTF. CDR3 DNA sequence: TGTGCCAGCAGCACTGACCAGGGGCTTGTATATGGCTACACCTTC.

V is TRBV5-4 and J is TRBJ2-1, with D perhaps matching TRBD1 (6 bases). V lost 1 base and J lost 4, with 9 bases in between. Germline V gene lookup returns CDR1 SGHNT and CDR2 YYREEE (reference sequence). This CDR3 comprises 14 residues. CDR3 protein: CASSLQGSYNEQFF. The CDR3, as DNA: TGTGCCAGCAGCTTGCAGGGGTCATACAATGAGCAGTTCTTC. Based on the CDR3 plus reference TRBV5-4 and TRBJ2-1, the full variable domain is ETGVTQSPTHLIKTRGQQVTLRCSSQSGHNTVSWYQQALGQGPQFIFQYYREEENGRGNFPPRFSGLQFPNYSSELNVNALELDDSALYLCASSLQGSYNEQFFGPGTRLTVL.

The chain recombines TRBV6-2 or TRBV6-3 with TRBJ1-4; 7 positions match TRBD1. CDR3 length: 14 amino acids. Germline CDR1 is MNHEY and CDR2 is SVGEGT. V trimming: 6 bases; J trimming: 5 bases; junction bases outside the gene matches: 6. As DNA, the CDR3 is TGTGCCAGCAGCTGGGGACAGAACAATGAAAAACTGTTTTTT. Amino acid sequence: CASSWGQNNEKLFF.

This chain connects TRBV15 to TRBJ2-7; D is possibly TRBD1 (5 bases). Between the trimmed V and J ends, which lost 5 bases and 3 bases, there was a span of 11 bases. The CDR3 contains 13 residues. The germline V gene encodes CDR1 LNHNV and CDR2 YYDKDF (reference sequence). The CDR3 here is CATSLDSYYEQYF. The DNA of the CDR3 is TGTGCCACCAGCCTAGACAGTTACTACGAGCAGTACTTC.

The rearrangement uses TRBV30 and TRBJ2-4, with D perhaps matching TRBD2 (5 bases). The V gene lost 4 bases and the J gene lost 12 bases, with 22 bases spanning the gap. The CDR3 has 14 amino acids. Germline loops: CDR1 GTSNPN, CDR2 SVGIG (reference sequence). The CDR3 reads CAWTPSGPIRDQYF. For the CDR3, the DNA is TGTGCCTGGACCCCATCGGGCCCTATCCGGGATCAGTACTTC.

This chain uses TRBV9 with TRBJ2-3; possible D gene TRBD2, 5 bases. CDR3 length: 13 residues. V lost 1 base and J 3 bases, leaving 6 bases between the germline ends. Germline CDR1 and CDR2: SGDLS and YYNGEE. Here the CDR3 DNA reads TGTGCCAGCAGCGTAAGAGGGACAGATACGCAGTATTTT. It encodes CASSVRGTDTQYF. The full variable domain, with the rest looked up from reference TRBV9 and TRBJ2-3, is DSGVTQTPKHLITATGQRVTLRCSPRSGDLSVYWYQQSLDQGLQFLIQYYNGEERAKGNILERFSAQQFPDLHSELNLSSLELGDSALYFCASSVRGTDTQYFGPGTRLTVL.

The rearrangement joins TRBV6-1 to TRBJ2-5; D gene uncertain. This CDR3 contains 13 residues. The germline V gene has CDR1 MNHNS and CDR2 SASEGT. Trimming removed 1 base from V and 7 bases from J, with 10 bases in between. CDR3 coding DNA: TGTGCCAGCAGTGAAGATCGGCCATCGACCCAGTACTTC. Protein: CASSEDRPSTQYF.

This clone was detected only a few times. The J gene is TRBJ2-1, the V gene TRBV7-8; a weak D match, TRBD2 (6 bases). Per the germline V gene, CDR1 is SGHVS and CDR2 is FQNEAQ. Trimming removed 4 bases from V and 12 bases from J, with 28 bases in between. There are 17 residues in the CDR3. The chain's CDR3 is CASSSKFVTAGLGGQFF. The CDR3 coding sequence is TGTGCCAGCAGCTCGAAGTTTGTCACCGCAGGACTCGGGGGGCAGTTCTTC.

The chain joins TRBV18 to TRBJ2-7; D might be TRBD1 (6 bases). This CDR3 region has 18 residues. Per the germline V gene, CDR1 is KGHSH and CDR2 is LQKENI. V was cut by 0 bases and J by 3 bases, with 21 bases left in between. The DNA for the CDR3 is TGTGCCAGCTCACCACCCTCTCACCAGGGGAATCGAGTCTACGAGCAGTACTTC. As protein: CASSPPSHQGNRVYEQYF.